The text below deals with one T cell receptor beta chain. V was cut by 6 bases and J by 2 bases, with 10 bases left in between. Germline V gene data show CDR1 as SQVTM and CDR2 as ANQGSEA. The CDR3 is 12 amino acids. The data originate from a study of CD8 T cells in Susac syndrome. Random hexamers primed reverse transcription of about 0.45 to 1 ug RNA. A single record per CDR3 protein comes from TCRdb applying MiXCR to the immunoSEQ multiplex PCR reads. The repertoire holds a few hundred thousand distinct CDR3 sequences, with around 96% as singletons. This receptor was taken from a human donor with multiple sclerosis. The rearrangement joins TRBV29-1 to TRBJ1-2; the D gene is possibly TRBD1 (6 bases). Source material: CD4+ T cells from PBMCs. Here the CDR3 reads CSVGGQNYGYTF. In nucleotides, the CDR3 is TGCAGCGTGGGCGGACAGAACTATGGCTACACCTTC.